The clone carrying this T cell receptor (beta chain) was detected a few times. This record comes from a study of T cell repertoires in cytomegalovirus infection. One entry per CDR3 protein results from TCRdb running MiXCR on the reads. The sample contains around 740,000 distinct CDR3 sequences, 35% to 45% of which appear only once. The receptor's source is a human donor in good health (CMV status not recorded). Some clones in this sample may be carry-over from other donors' samples. Material: PBMCs.

The CDR3 protein is CSARDLNLLNNEQFF. CDR3 nucleotides: TGCAGTGCTAGAGATTTGAACCTCTTAAACAATGAGCAGTTCTTC. The chain joins TRBV20-1 to TRBJ2-1; D unclear. The CDR3 covers 15 residues. Germline CDR1 is DFQATT and CDR2 is SNEGSKA (reference sequence). V shed 0 bases and J shed 5 bases, with 14 bases lying between them.